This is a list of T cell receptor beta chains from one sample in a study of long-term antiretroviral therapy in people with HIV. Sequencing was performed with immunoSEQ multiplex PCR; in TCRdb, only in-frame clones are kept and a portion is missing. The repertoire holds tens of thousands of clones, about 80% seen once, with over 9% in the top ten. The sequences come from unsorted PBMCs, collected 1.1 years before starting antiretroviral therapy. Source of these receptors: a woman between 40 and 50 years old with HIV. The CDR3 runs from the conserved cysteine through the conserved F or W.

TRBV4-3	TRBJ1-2	CASSQDRSAGYGYTF
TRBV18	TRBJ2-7	CASSQPGQGASYEQYF
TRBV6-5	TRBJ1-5	CASSRRGGGNQPQHF
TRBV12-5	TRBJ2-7	CASGLGQGDEQYF
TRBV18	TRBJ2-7	CASSPPGAGVYEQYF
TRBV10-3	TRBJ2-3	CAIWGPSSTDTQYF
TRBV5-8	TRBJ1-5	CASSFLGRAQPQHF
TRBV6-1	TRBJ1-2	CASSELQTGPYGYTF
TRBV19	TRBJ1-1	CASSPIGGATEAFF
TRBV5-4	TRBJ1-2	CASSLDANYGYTF
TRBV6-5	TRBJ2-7	CASSDGRGDYEQYF
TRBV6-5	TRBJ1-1	CASSSLGEVNTEAFF
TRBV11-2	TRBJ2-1	CASSLPGSYNEQFF
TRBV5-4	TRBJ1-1	CASSFEGSEAFF
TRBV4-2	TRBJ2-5	CASSQPLRGEGETQYF
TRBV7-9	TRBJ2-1	CASSGKRTSGGNEQFF
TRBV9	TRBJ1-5	CASSVDEANQPQHF
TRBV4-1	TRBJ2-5	CASSQDGTGVRETQYF
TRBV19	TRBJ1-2	CASTPRGGYYGYTF
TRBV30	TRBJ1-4	CAWSGGQGEKLFF
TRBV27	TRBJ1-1	CASSNRGQTEAFF
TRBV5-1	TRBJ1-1	CASSSGRQGNTEAFF
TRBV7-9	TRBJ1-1	CASRFRGQAESTEAFF
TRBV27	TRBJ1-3	CASSVDRNSGNTIYF
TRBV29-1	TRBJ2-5	CSVVPVGAVTQYF
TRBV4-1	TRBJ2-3	CASSLGLAGNTDTQYF
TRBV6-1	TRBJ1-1	CASRARQGAQTEAFF
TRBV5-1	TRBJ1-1	CASSLTGNTEAFF
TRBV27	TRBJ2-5	CASSLGQGVRETQYF
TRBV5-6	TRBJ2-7	CASSLAGTPYEQYF
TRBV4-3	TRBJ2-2	CASSERQGAGELFF
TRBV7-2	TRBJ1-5	CASSETGDQPQHF
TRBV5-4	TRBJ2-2	CASSLRDRGDTGELFF
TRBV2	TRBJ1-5	CASSESVEPQHF
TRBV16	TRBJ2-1	CASSHPAAGAYNEQFF
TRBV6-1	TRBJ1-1	CASSEVGGEGTEAFF
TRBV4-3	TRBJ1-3	CASSRAANSGNTIYF
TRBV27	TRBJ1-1	CASSFLAVNTEAFF
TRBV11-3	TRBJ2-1	CASSLSGGPHNEQFF
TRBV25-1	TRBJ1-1	CASSESSGLYTEAFF
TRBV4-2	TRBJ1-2	CASSTSYGLNDGYGYTF
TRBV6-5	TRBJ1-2	CASRSGSGYTF
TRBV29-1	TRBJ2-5	CSVTTSGWGETQYF
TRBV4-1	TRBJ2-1	CASSQSPGGFYNEQFF
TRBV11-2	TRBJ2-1	CASSFARGTSGTDEQFF
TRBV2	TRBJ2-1	CASSPPLAAALNEQFF
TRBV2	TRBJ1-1	CASRDRGFANTEAFF
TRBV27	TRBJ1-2	CASSYSPQGIRGYGYTF